The subject of this entry is one T cell receptor beta chain. Sequencing used immunoSEQ multiplex PCR; TCRdb keeps in-frame clones, though not all of them. The sample includes roughly 80,000 clones, just over 90% of them seen just once. The record originates from a study of T cell changes during pregnancy in multiple sclerosis. This receptor was identified in a female donor with multiple sclerosis, enrolled in a pregnancy study. The source material was peripheral blood, sampled before pregnancy.

The CDR3, as DNA: TGTGCGAAAGCCGGGACAGTCAACAATGAGCAGTTCTTC. Translation gives CAKAGTVNNEQFF. The chain joins TRBV2 to TRBJ2-1; TRBD1 agrees at 7 bases. Germline-derived CDR1 and CDR2 are SNHLY and FYNNEI. The CDR3 is 13 amino acids.